This note documents a single TCR beta chain sequence. Germline CDR1 is KGHSH and CDR2 is LQKENI. This CDR3 has 18 residues. V shed 3 bases, J shed 8 bases, and the junction held 15 bases outside the gene matches. The source of the sample is a study of technical replicates of blood from a handful of donors. Assay: immunoSEQ multiplex PCR; the TCRdb copy retains only in-frame clones and omits some. Found here are 80,000 to 95,000 clones, around 96% of them singletons; the top ten hold about 0.39%. The gene calls are TRBV18 and TRBJ1-3; 11 bases are a match to TRBD1. This sequence originates from a human donor in good health. The sample comprised T cells isolated from PBMCs. The CDR3 coding sequence is TGTGCCAGCTCACCTGATCCGGGACAGGGGGGACGCGTCGACACCATATATTTT. It encodes CASSPDPGQGGRVDTIYF.